This T cell receptor (beta chain) is from a study of shared clonotypes between healthy human individuals (dated by TCRdb to 2019 to 2021). The study in broad terms: A couple of women and three men aged 18 to 49 years were included in the cohort. For each donor, three plates each were used for CD4 naive and CD4 memory, two plates were used for CD8 naive, and one plate was used for CD8 memory. Libraries were prepared and TCR repertoires were sequenced by different laboratories using diverse techniques, in order to increase sequencing depth and limit assay-specific biases. Leukapheresis yielded between about 0.94 and 8.9 billion PBMCs per donor. The study deeply sequenced blood TCR repertoires of 5 or 6 healthy adults to estimate repertoire size and the extent of clonotype sharing between individuals.

The donors were healthy, HIV-negative adults who had no recently reported acute infections or vaccinations. Only Caucasian adults living in Nashville, Tennessee, USA were represented among the donors. Magnetic negative selection was used to enrich CD4+ T cells, after which naive cells were positively selected on CD45RA and the negative fraction became the memory subset. Blood was collected by leukapheresis, and PBMCs were isolated by Ficoll-Histopaque density gradient centrifugation and then cryopreserved in liquid nitrogen vapor phase. Purity and quantity of every magnetically sorted T cell population were checked by analytical flow cytometry. From each sorted fraction, genomic DNA was isolated and quantified by UV absorbance on a Nanodrop 2000c. TCR CDR3 regions were amplified from genomic DNA by multiplex PCR using the deep immunoSEQ assay. Extracted genomic DNA from each cell subset was spread evenly across all wells of several immunoSEQ 96-well plates, with each plate serving as a replicate. For sorted subsets, each replicate PCR was loaded with around 220 ng genomic DNA, equivalent to about 30,000 T cell genomes. The purified libraries were quantified using a Qubit 3.0 fluorometer, sized with a Bioanalyzer 2100, and then quantified again using the KAPA Library Quantification kit. Every immunoSEQ 96-well plate was sequenced on a dedicated single-read 150-cycle Illumina NextSeq 550 flow cell. From the authors' description of their analysis: Because the immunoSEQ output included only junctional sequences and no quality scores, the filtering could not be the same as the filtering used for full-length reads. Sequences were annotated with PyIR, a Python wrapper for IgBLAST v1.9, using IMGT germline references to assign V/J genes and CDR3. Reads were filtered out if the reads had weak V/J assignments (E-value above 1e-6), no CDR3, stop codons, out-of-frame junctions, or ambiguous translated residues. V3J clonotypes were defined by identical inferred V gene, J gene, and CDR3 amino acid sequence. To compute the percentage overlap between repertoires, the number of shared unique clonotypes was divided by the size of the smaller repertoire. Three approaches were used to assess repertoire richness: RTK rarefaction, the Chao1 estimator, and Recon v2.1 estimates of unobserved clonotypes. For all TCRbeta clonotypes obtained by the gDNA method from four donors, generation probabilities were computed with OLGA. Here the immuneACCESS table is served through TCRdb, limited to in-frame sequences with V and J called. Missing clones are a known gap in these copies; in checked studies unresolved V genes cover under half, and the rest lacks a known reason. Clonal size and the V and J genes are those of that table, whereas D and trimming came from the DNA. Present in this sample are 600,000 to 750,000 clones, roughly two thirds of which were seen just once. The top ten constitute 1.8% of the sample.

The research as a whole found: Because the study included a small number of donors, the genetic and exposure-history diversity represented was limited. Pairwise subsampling led to the expectation that sequencing depth would affect the degree of clonotype sharing among donors. Higher generation probabilities were observed for clonotypes shared by all four sorted-subset donors than for non-shared clonotypes. Estimated clonotype richness was generally larger for naive than for memory subsets. Incomplete sequencing was indicated by rarefaction of sorted-subset datasets, despite the large sequencing depth. Across four donors, about 4.5% of naive CD4, more than 3% of naive CD8, around 2.5% of memory CD4, and approximately 0.4% of memory CD8 clonotypes were shared. Only blood was sampled, and tissue TCR repertoires likely differ from those in blood.

Between the V and J ends, shortened by 6 bases and 7 bases respectively, the junction contains 9 bases. The germline V gene supplies CDR1 KGHSH and CDR2 LQKENI. CDR3 length: 12 amino acids, cysteine to phenylalanine. This entry keeps only the CDR3 DNA: 36 bases, framed from base 1. Regarding this clone: Which antigen it targets is not known. Per-nucleotide qualities are absent, and no much larger clonotype sits a single base away.

The sequenced sample consisted of memory CD4+ T cells sorted from blood. Interpreted using the paper, the cell subset or site label stands for: CD45RA-negative fraction. Rearrangement joined TRBV18 to TRBJ1-4; the D gene identity is not certain. This clonotype originated in a woman aged 25 to 45 in good health. The bases read TGTGCCAGCTCTCTTCCGGGTGAAAAACTGTTTTTT. This codes for CASSLPGEKLFF. The CDR3, completed at both ends by the reference TRBV18 and TRBJ1-4 genes, gives the full variable domain NAGVMQNPRHLVRRRGQEARLRCSPMKGHSHVYWYRQLPEEGLKFMVYLQKENIIDESGMPKERFSAEFPKEGPSILRIQQVVRGDSAAYFCASSLPGEKLFFGSGTQLSVL.